These 18 T cell receptor beta chains originate from one sample sequenced in a study of T cells after yellow fever vaccination. Each CDR3 protein gets one entry after TCRdb re-called the 5' RACE reads with MiXCR. The sample records under 600,000 distinct CDR3 sequences, 13% being singletons. The source material was PBMCs, sampled on the day of the yellow fever booster vaccination. The receptors here all came from a man aged 25-45 years who received the YFV17D yellow fever vaccine.

This clonotype turned up a few times. The gene calls are TRBV6-5 and TRBJ1-1, with D maybe TRBD1 (5 bases). Germline CDR1 is MNHEY and CDR2 is SVGAGI. The V end lost 0 bases, the J end lost 3 bases, and 11 bases lay between the germline ends. CDR3 length: 15 amino acids. CDR3 coding DNA: TGTGCCAGCAGTTACTCGGCCAGGGTGGACACTGAAGCTTTCTTT. It specifies CASSYSARVDTEAFF.

This clonotype was seen a handful of times. The J gene is TRBJ2-7, the V gene TRBV5-1; a weak D match, TRBD2 (6 bases). CDR3 size: 15 residues. Per the germline V gene, CDR1 is SGHRS and CDR2 is YFSETQ. V lost 0 bases and J 1 base, leaving 11 bases between the germline ends. In nucleotides, the CDR3 is TGCGCCAGCAGCTTGGGGAGGGCCGGGTCCTACGAGCAGTACTTC. It encodes CASSLGRAGSYEQYF. The full variable domain, in which reference TRBV5-1 and TRBJ2-7 provide the parts outside the CDR3, is KAGVTQTPRYLIKTRGQQVTLSCSPISGHRSVSWYQQTPGQGLQFLFEYFSETQRNKGNFPGRFSGRQFSNSRSEMNVSTLELGDSALYLCASSLGRAGSYEQYFGPGTRLTVT.

In this sample, this clonotype turned up a few times. The chain is built from TRBV6-1 and TRBJ2-2; D is unclear. With 7 bases removed from V and 0 bases from J, the gap between germline ends came to 6 bases. Germline CDR1 MNHNS, CDR2 SASEGT. The CDR3 is made up of 13 amino acids. Here the CDR3 DNA reads TGTGCCAGCAAGGGTGCGAACACCGGGGAGCTGTTTTTT. Encoded protein: CASKGANTGELFF.

This clonotype was counted between two and nine times. The V call is TRBV29-1, the J call TRBJ2-7, with TRBD2 as a possible D gene (6 bases). The germline V gene encodes CDR1 SQVTM and CDR2 ANQGSEA. Trimming took off 7 bases at V and 7 bases at J, with 20 bases between the two ends. The CDR3 loop spans 13 amino acids. The DNA for the CDR3 is TGCAGCGCATCATCAGCGGGTTCGAGGGAGCAGTACTTC. The encoded protein is CSASSAGSREQYF.

The CDR3 sequence: CASSRAGIEQYF. Here the CDR3 DNA reads TGTGCCAGCAGCCGGGCCGGGATCGAGCAGTACTTC. The chain employs TRBV7-9 and TRBJ2-7; tentative D call: TRBD2 (5 bases). This CDR3 is 12 amino acids long. Germline V CDR1 and CDR2: SEHNR, FQNEAQ (reference sequence). The ends were cut back, 5 bases at V and 6 bases at J, with 11 bases in the middle.

The rearrangement joins TRBV19 to TRBJ2-7, with D unresolved. This CDR3 is built from 16 residues. Trimming removed 0 bases at V and 6 bases at J, with 18 bases between. From germline, CDR1 is LNHDA and CDR2 SQIVND (reference sequence). CDR3 nucleotides: TGTGCCAGTAGTATAGATCTATCAACGGGCAACTCCGAGCAGTACTTC. Its protein is CASSIDLSTGNSEQYF.

The gene calls are TRBV14 and TRBJ2-7, with 9 nucleotides matching TRBD2. Per the germline V gene, CDR1 is SGHDN and CDR2 is FVKESK. Trimming at V came to 4 bases and at J to 6 bases, leaving 4 bases not matched to a gene. This CDR3 region has 13 residues. The CDR3 loop is CASSRSGRGEQYF. CDR3 DNA sequence: TGTGCCAGCAGCCGTAGCGGGAGAGGCGAGCAGTACTTC.

This clonotype turned up a few times. V gene TRBV7-2 combines with J gene TRBJ1-6; maybe TRBD1 (6 bases). V dropped 8 bases and J dropped 1 base, with 15 bases sitting between them. Germline V gene lookup returns CDR1 SGHTA and CDR2 FQGNSA. The CDR3 extends over 16 amino acids. The CDR3, as DNA: TGTGCCAGCTCCTTAAAAGGGGGTTCCTATAATTCACCCCTCCACTTT. Translated, it gives CASSLKGGSYNSPLHF.

The table lists this clonotype with a few counts. The chain recombines TRBV5-1 with TRBJ2-5; TRBD1 matches 9 bases. Per the germline V gene, CDR1 is SGHRS and CDR2 is YFSETQ. Trimming at V came to 4 bases and at J to 1 base, leaving 5 bases not matched to a gene. The CDR3 runs to 15 residues. The CDR3 protein is CASSLGQGLQETQYF. The CDR3 DNA sequence: TGCGCCAGCAGCCTGGGACAGGGACTCCAAGAGACCCAGTACTTC.

There are many counts of this clonotype. This rearrangement joins TRBV6-1 to TRBJ2-7, with D unclear. The CDR3 totals 12 residues. Trimming shortened V by 2 bases and J by 2 bases, and 4 bases separated the two germline ends. CDR1 is MNHNS and CDR2 is SASEGT in the germline V gene. The CDR3 DNA reads as TGTGCCAGCAGTGAAAGTACCTACGAGCAGTACTTC. It encodes CASSESTYEQYF.

The rearrangement uses TRBV12-3 or TRBV12-4 and TRBJ2-5; 10 bases match TRBD2. This CDR3 comprises 14 residues. V lost 8 bases and J lost 2; bases outside the gene matches: 5. The CDR3 is CASRLSGRQETQYF. The CDR3, as DNA: TGTGCCAGCCGACTTAGCGGGAGGCAAGAGACCCAGTACTTC.

V is TRBV11-2 and J is TRBJ2-7; 10 bases agree with TRBD2. CDR3 length equals 16 residues. Unmatched junction bases numbered 11, after V lost 5 bases and J lost 4 bases. CDR1 SGHAT and CDR2 FQNNGV come from the germline V gene. The CDR3 is CASSPLAGEQSYEQYF. The CDR3 DNA is TGTGCCAGCAGCCCTCTAGCGGGAGAGCAGTCGTACGAGCAGTACTTC.

The J gene is TRBJ2-3, the V gene TRBV7-9; D uncertain. V lost 3 bases, J lost 6 bases, and 10 bases lay in between. Germline lookup yields CDR1 SEHNR and CDR2 FQNEAQ (reference sequence). This CDR3 region has 13 residues. The CDR3 sequence is CASSFVGSDTQYF. CDR3 nucleotide sequence: TGTGCCAGCAGCTTCGTAGGCTCCGATACGCAGTATTTT.

This clonotype was found a few times. The CDR3 DNA is TGTGCCAGCAGCGAAAGACAGGGCTCGGGGTATATGAATTCACCCCTCCACTTT. Translating gives CASSERQGSGYMNSPLHF. V gene TRBV4-2 combines with J gene TRBJ1-6; 7 bases agree with TRBD1. The germline V gene encodes CDR1 LGHNA and CDR2 YNFKEQ. After removal of 5 bases from V and 7 bases from J, the junction contained 17 bases not matched to a gene. This CDR3 region has 18 residues.

Ten or more counts support this clonotype. The V call is TRBV18, the J call TRBJ2-1, with 9 bases fitting TRBD2. V shed 6 bases and J 2 bases; nucleotides not matched to a gene: 5. The germline V gene encodes CDR1 KGHSH and CDR2 LQKENI. The CDR3 has 15 amino acids. The CDR3 sequence is CASSLAGVTYNEQFF. In nucleotides, the CDR3 is TGTGCCAGCTCCTTAGCGGGAGTCACCTACAATGAGCAGTTCTTC. The variable domain in full, completed from reference TRBV18 and TRBJ2-1, reads NAGVMQNPRHLVRRRGQEARLRCSPMKGHSHVYWYRQLPEEGLKFMVYLQKENIIDESGMPKERFSAEFPKEGPSILRIQQVVRGDSAAYFCASSLAGVTYNEQFFGPGTRLTVL.

The V and J genes are TRBV21-1 and TRBJ2-5; the D call in the table, TRBD1, was not verified against the DNA. TRBV21-1 is listed as a pseudogene. There are 15 residues in the CDR3. CDR3 coding DNA: TGTGCCAGCAGCTTAGAGACAGGGGGCAAGAAGACCCAGTACTTC. Protein sequence: CASSLETGGKKTQYF.

The V gene is TRBV20-1, the J gene TRBJ2-4; 10 positions agree with TRBD2. This CDR3 is built from 15 residues. Per the germline V gene, CDR1 is DFQATT and CDR2 is SNEGSKA (reference sequence). Germline trimming cut 3 bases from V and 2 bases from J; bases unmatched to any gene: 4. CDR3 DNA sequence: TGCAGTGCTAGTGCTAGCGGGAGCACCAAAAACATTCAGTACTTC. The encoded protein is CSASASGSTKNIQYF.

V is TRBV7-9 and J is TRBJ2-7; 7 nucleotides line up with TRBD1. The CDR3 spans 14 residues. Per germline, CDR1 SEHNR and CDR2 FQNEAQ (reference sequence). V was pared by 5 bases and J by 1 base, with 5 bases of the junction left unmatched. This chain's CDR3 is CASSGEGQSYEQYF. CDR3 sequence (DNA): TGTGCCAGCAGCGGAGAGGGACAGTCCTACGAGCAGTACTTC.